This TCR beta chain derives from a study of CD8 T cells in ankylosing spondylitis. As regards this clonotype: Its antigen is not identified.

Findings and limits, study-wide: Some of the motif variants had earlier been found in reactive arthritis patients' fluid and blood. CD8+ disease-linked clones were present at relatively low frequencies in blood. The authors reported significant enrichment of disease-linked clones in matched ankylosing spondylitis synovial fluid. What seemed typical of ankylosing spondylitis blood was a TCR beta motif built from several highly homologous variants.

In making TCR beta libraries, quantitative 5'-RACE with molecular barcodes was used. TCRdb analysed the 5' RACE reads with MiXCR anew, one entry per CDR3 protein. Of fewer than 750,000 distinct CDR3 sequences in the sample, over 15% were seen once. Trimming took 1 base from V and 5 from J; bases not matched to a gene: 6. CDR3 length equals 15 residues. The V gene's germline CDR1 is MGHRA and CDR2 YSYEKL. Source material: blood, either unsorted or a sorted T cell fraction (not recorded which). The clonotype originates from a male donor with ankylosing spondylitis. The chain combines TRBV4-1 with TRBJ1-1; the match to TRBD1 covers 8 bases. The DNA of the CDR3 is TGCGCCAGCAGCCAAGGACAGGGGTTAAGGACTGAAGCTTTCTTT. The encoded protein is CASSQGQGLRTEAFF.